This T cell receptor (beta chain) stems from a study of cytomegalovirus exposure and HLA in healthy donors. Study summary: Earlier results showed roughly 120 million unique TCR beta sequences derived from roughly 190 million T cells. Notes on the study in general: The authors enumerated some 170 TCR beta chains as linked to cytomegalovirus. Earlier results showed most TCR beta V segments being productive about 87% or about 30% of the time.

In the PCR, 60 Vbeta and 13 Jbeta primers were used. This table comes from immunoSEQ multiplex PCR, and its TCRdb copy is limited to in-frame clones, with some not included. The sample lists some 190,000 clones; more than 60% were seen once. Trimming removed 2 bases from V and 0 bases from J; junction bases left unmatched: 7. CDR3 size: 19 residues. The germline CDR1 and CDR2 sequences are SEHNR and FQNEAQ (reference sequence). Comment on this clone: As yet, its antigen is unknown.

Sequenced material: PBMCs. The gene calls are TRBV7-9 and TRBJ2-1; 13 bases agree with TRBD2. This TCR came from a man younger than 30 in good health and CMV-seronegative. CDR3 amino acids: CASSLKTSGGPSSYNEQFF. CDR3 nucleotide sequence: TGTGCCAGCAGCTTAAAGACTAGCGGGGGGCCTAGCTCCTACAATGAGCAGTTCTTC. The variable domain in full, completed from reference TRBV7-9 and TRBJ2-1, reads DTGVSQNPRHKITKRGQNVTFRCDPISEHNRLYWYRQTLGQGPEFLTYFQNEAQLEKSRLLSDRFSAERPKGSFSTLEIQRTEQGDSAMYLCASSLKTSGGPSSYNEQFFGPGTRLTVL.